This T cell receptor beta chain was found in a study of blood T cell repertoires in COVID-19. Profiled with immunoSEQ multiplex PCR; TCRdb holds only in-frame clones, not every one. The repertoire holds roughly 53,000 clones, with roughly 76% as singletons. CDR3 length: 15 amino acids. Germline V lookup: CDR1 SGHAT, CDR2 FQNNGV. Trimming left V 1 base short and J 8 bases short, with 17 bases between. This chain connects TRBV11-2 to TRBJ1-1; a weak D match, TRBD1 (6 bases). Sequencing used peripheral blood. This receptor was identified in a man in his fifties with active or convalescent COVID-19. The CDR3 nucleotides read TGTGCCAGCAGCTTAGGAGGAGCACAGGGCGAAGAAGCTTTCTTT. Protein: CASSLGGAQGEEAFF. Together with reference TRBV11-2 and TRBJ1-1, the CDR3 gives the full variable domain: EAGVAQSPRYKIIEKRQSVAFWCNPISGHATLYWYQQILGQGPKLLIQFQNNGVVDDSQLPKDRFSAERLKGVDSTLKIQPAKLEDSAVYLCASSLGGAQGEEAFFGQGTRLTVV.